Shown below are 31 T cell receptor beta chains from a single sample sequenced in a study of blood T cell repertoires in COVID-19. The method was immunoSEQ multiplex PCR; TCRdb's version includes in-frame clones alone and lacks a portion of them. The sample lists about 60,000 clones, 75% to 80% seen once, with about 25% in the top ten. Sequencing was carried out using peripheral blood. The receptors here all came from a human donor in a cohort sampled during active COVID-19.

The genes are TRBV27 and TRBJ2-7, with 7 nucleotides matching TRBD1. V shed 6 bases, J shed 7 bases, and the junction held 15 bases outside the gene matches. The germline gives CDR1 MNHEY, CDR2 SMNVEV (reference sequence). CDR3 length equals 15 residues. The CDR3, as DNA: TGTGCCAGCAGACCCTTCCTCGGACAGGCACGGGAGCAGTACTTC. The encoded protein is CASRPFLGQAREQYF.

The chain combines TRBV30 with TRBJ1-5; 8 bases fit TRBD1. The CDR3 covers 18 residues. From germline, CDR1 is GTSNPN and CDR2 SVGIG (reference sequence). V gave up 3 bases and J gave up 3 bases; unmatched junction bases: 16. In DNA, the CDR3 is TGTGCCTGGAGCGTTACCGGGACAGGAAATTCGCTCAATCAGCCCCAGCATTTT. Translation: CAWSVTGTGNSLNQPQHF.

The chain recombines TRBV5-1 with TRBJ2-7; 9 nucleotides align to TRBD1. V was clipped by 0 bases and J by 3 bases; unmatched bases: 4. CDR1 is SGHRS, CDR2 YFSETQ, per germline. The CDR3 extends over 15 amino acids. The CDR3 loop reads CASSLGTGDNYEQYF. CDR3 sequence (DNA): TGCGCCAGCAGCTTGGGGACAGGGGATAACTACGAGCAGTACTTC.

The chain uses TRBV27 and TRBJ2-2, with D tentatively TRBD2 (5 bases). This CDR3 contains 17 residues. The ends were cut back, 3 bases at V and 5 bases at J, with 19 bases in the middle. Germline lookup yields CDR1 MNHEY and CDR2 SMNVEV (reference sequence). CDR3 in amino acids: CASSFQADYLTTGELFF. DNA of the CDR3: TGTGCCAGCAGTTTTCAAGCTGACTACCTGACAACCGGGGAGCTGTTTTTT.

Only a few counts were recorded for this clone. The J gene is TRBJ2-3, the V gene TRBV28; the D gene is possibly TRBD2 (6 bases). Germline CDR1 reads MDHEN; CDR2 reads SYDVKM. Deletions cut 1 base from V and 4 bases from J, with 21 bases between. CDR3 size: 18 residues. CDR3 DNA: TGTGCCAGCAGTTTATCCCCAGGCCTCGGGAGTGCGGCAGATACGCAGTATTTT. Protein: CASSLSPGLGSAADTQYF.

The chain combines TRBV10-3 with TRBJ2-7; 8 nucleotides line up with TRBD2. Germline-derived CDR1 and CDR2 are ENHRY and SYGVKD. Unmatched junction bases numbered 2, after V lost 2 bases and J lost 2 bases. This CDR3 comprises 14 residues. The chain's CDR3 is CAISETSGAYEQYF. The CDR3 DNA reads TGTGCCATCAGTGAGACTAGCGGTGCCTACGAGCAGTACTTC.

This chain joins TRBV5-4 and TRBJ1-2, with TRBD1 matching 8 bases. The V gene's germline CDR1 is SGHNT and CDR2 YYREEE (reference sequence). This CDR3 region has 14 residues. With 5 bases clipped from V and 6 bases from J, the junction kept 9 bases outside the gene matches. Here the CDR3 reads CASRDDRGWDGYTF. CDR3 sequence (DNA): TGTGCCAGCAGGGATGACAGGGGCTGGGATGGCTACACCTTC.

The chain links TRBV6-5 to TRBJ2-3, with D unclear. The germline V and J ends were trimmed by 8 bases and 2 bases, with 17 bases remaining between them. CDR3 length: 15 residues. Germline V CDR1 and CDR2: MNHEY, SVGAGI. The CDR3 DNA follows: TGTGCCAGCCGGAGAGAGTTGAGAGCCACAGATACGCAGTATTTT. Its protein product is CASRRELRATDTQYF.

This sequence joins TRBV20-1 and TRBJ2-1; 7 bases fit TRBD1. Germline assignment: CDR1 DFQATT and CDR2 SNEGSKA (reference sequence). V dropped 3 bases and J dropped 14; count of bases not matched to a gene: 7. CDR3 size: 11 residues. The CDR3 DNA reads as TGCAGTGCTAGTATTGGGCAGGGGGAGTTCTTC. Translation gives CSASIGQGEFF.

The V and J genes are TRBV30 and TRBJ2-3; weak D call: TRBD2 (6 bases). The CDR3 spans 12 residues. The V and J ends lost 5 bases and 4 bases respectively, with 10 bases between them. In germline, CDR1 is GTSNPN, CDR2 SVGIG (reference sequence). Written as DNA, the CDR3 is TGTGCCTGGGGAGGGGCATCAGATACGCAGTATTTT. Encoded protein: CAWGGASDTQYF.

This clone was found once. The gene calls are TRBV24-1 and TRBJ2-1; TRBD2 matches 10 bases. The CDR3 length is 14 residues. Germline V gene lookup returns CDR1 KGHDR and CDR2 SFDVKD. Trimming cost V 4 bases and J 7 bases; bases outside gene matches: 3. The CDR3 DNA sequence: TGTGCCACCAGTGAGGCTAGCGGGAGTAATGAGCAGTTCTTC. Translating it yields CATSEASGSNEQFF.

The chain links TRBV19 to TRBJ1-6; TRBD1 is a possible D gene (5 bases). This CDR3 is 14 amino acids long. The germline V and J ends were trimmed by 7 bases and 7 bases, with 14 bases remaining between them. Germline V CDR1 and CDR2: LNHDA, SQIVND (reference sequence). Written as DNA, the CDR3 is TGTGCCAGTACCGAGACAGCCCCAAATTCACCCCTCCACTTT. Its protein product is CASTETAPNSPLHF. Drawing the rest from reference TRBV19 and TRBJ1-6, the complete variable domain is DGGITQSPKYLFRKEGQNVTLSCEQNLNHDAMYWYRQDPGQGLRLIYYSQIVNDFQKGDIAEGYSVSREKKESFPLTVTSAQKNPTAFYLCASTETAPNSPLHFGNGTRLTVT.

The genes are TRBV5-1 and TRBJ2-1; no clear D. The CDR3 sequence is 12 residues long. The germline V gene encodes CDR1 SGHRS and CDR2 YFSETQ. V was shortened by 0 bases and J by 13 bases, with 11 bases between the two germline ends. The CDR3 protein is CASSLDGPPQFF. DNA for the CDR3: TGCGCCAGCAGCTTGGATGGGCCCCCCCAGTTCTTC.

This clone came up a few times. This chain uses TRBV5-6 with TRBJ1-3; possible D gene TRBD1, 5 bases. CDR1 and CDR2 (germline): SGHDT, YYEEEE. CDR3 length: 13 amino acids. Trimming took 10 bases from V and 2 from J, leaving 13 bases between them. DNA of the CDR3: TGTGCCTCTCAGGGATTGGCTGGAAACACCATATATTTT. Protein: CASQGLAGNTIYF. The variable domain in full, completed from reference TRBV5-6 and TRBJ1-3, reads DAGVTQSPTHLIKTRGQQVTLRCSPKSGHDTVSWYQQALGQGPQFIFQYYEEEERQRGNFPDRFSGHQFPNYSSELNVNALLLGDSALYLCASQGLAGNTIYFGEGSWLTVV.

The rearrangement links TRBV2 to TRBJ1-1; D is unclear. Deletions cut 4 bases from V and 4 bases from J, with 10 bases between. The CDR3 covers 13 residues. Germline V gene data show CDR1 as SNHLY and CDR2 as FYNNEI. This CDR3 is CASSVNQATEAFF. In DNA, the CDR3 is TGTGCCAGCAGTGTAAACCAAGCCACTGAAGCTTTCTTT.

The rearrangement uses TRBV15 and TRBJ2-1; D unresolved. The length of the CDR3 is 13 residues. The V and J ends lost 2 bases and 6 bases respectively, with 8 bases between them. The germline V gene encodes CDR1 LNHNV and CDR2 YYDKDF (reference sequence). The CDR3: CATSRFYVNEQFF. The DNA for the CDR3 is TGTGCCACCAGCAGATTTTATGTCAATGAGCAGTTCTTC.

The table lists this clone with many counts. V and J are TRBV18 and TRBJ2-7; TRBD2 agrees at 7 bases. Germline trimming cut 3 bases from V and 3 bases from J; bases unmatched to any gene: 5. The CDR3 extends over 14 amino acids. Germline assignment: CDR1 KGHSH and CDR2 LQKENI. The DNA of the CDR3 is TGTGCCAGCTCACCCGGGCTAGCGGACTACGAGCAGTACTTC. Amino acids: CASSPGLADYEQYF.

The J gene is TRBJ2-3, the V gene TRBV5-4, with TRBD1 matching 7 bases. This CDR3 has 11 residues. Trimming cost V 3 bases and J 10 bases; bases outside gene matches: 2. Germline V gives CDR1 SGHNT, CDR2 YYREEE (reference sequence). The chain's CDR3 is CASSSGQSQYF. DNA for the CDR3: TGTGCCAGCAGCTCGGGACAGTCGCAGTATTTT.

This chain links TRBV9 with TRBJ2-1; possible D gene TRBD2, 5 bases. Germline V gene sequence: CDR1 SGDLS, CDR2 YYNGEE. V lost 3 bases and J lost 0, with 10 bases in between. This CDR3 is 15 amino acids long. CDR3 sequence (DNA): TGTGCCAGCAGCGCCAGCGGTAGCTCCTACAATGAGCAGTTCTTC. It yields the protein CASSASGSSYNEQFF.

The chain links TRBV5-6 to TRBJ1-4; no firm D call. V was cut by 2 bases and J by 0 bases, with 5 bases left in between. The V gene's germline CDR1 is SGHDT and CDR2 YYEEEE. The CDR3 length is 14 residues. The CDR3 is CASSFTATNEKLFF. In DNA, the CDR3 is TGTGCCAGCAGCTTCACAGCAACTAATGAAAAACTGTTTTTT.

This clone was seen more than once but under ten times. J is TRBJ1-5 and V is TRBV10-2; possibly TRBD1 for D (5 bases). The germline V gene has CDR1 WSHSY and CDR2 SAAADI. This CDR3 is built from 16 residues. V lost 2 bases, J lost 9 bases, and 20 bases lay in between. CDR3 coding DNA: TGCGCCAGCAGTGAGGCAGGAGGGGCTTCCGGGTGGCCCCAGCATTTT. Encoded protein: CASSEAGGASGWPQHF.

The chain uses TRBV27 and TRBJ2-5; the D is unclear. The V gene lost 5 bases and the J gene lost 1 base, with 2 bases spanning the gap. Looked up from germline, CDR1 is MNHEY and CDR2 is SMNVEV (reference sequence). CDR3 length equals 11 residues. Here the CDR3 DNA reads TGTGCCAGCAGTCTCCAAGAGACCCAGTACTTC. It translates to CASSLQETQYF.

The J gene is TRBJ1-1, the V gene TRBV7-3; D gene uncertain. CDR1 and CDR2 (germline): SGHTA, FQGTGA. Trimming removed 3 bases from V and 5 bases from J, with 16 bases in between. The CDR3 has 15 amino acids. CDR3 region: CASSFSSGGGTEAFF. The CDR3 nucleotides are TGTGCCAGCAGCTTCTCGTCGGGAGGAGGGACTGAAGCTTTCTTT. The variable domain in full, completed from reference TRBV7-3 and TRBJ1-1, reads GAGVSQTPSNKVTEKGKYVELRCDPISGHTALYWYRQSLGQGPEFLIYFQGTGAADDSGLPNDRFFAVRPEGSVSTLKIQRTERGDSAVYLCASSFSSGGGTEAFFGQGTRLTVV.

The rearrangement links TRBV7-9 to TRBJ2-1, with D hard to call. The germline gives CDR1 SEHNR, CDR2 FQNEAQ (reference sequence). The CDR3 has 14 amino acids. Trimming stripped 6 bases from V and 0 bases from J, with 9 bases between. The CDR3 bases are TGTGCCAGCAGAACCGGGTTCTCCTACAATGAGCAGTTCTTC. Its translation: CASRTGFSYNEQFF.

There are a few counts of this clone. Different DNA sequences within this sample yield the same CDR3. Here the CDR3 reads CASSPGLAGDNEQFF. The CDR3 DNA reads TGTGCCAGCTCACCGGGACTAGCGGGAGACAATGAGCAGTTCTTC. J is TRBJ2-1 and V is TRBV18; 14 nucleotides match TRBD2. This CDR3 spans 15 amino acids. Germline lookup yields CDR1 KGHSH and CDR2 LQKENI. V lost 3 bases and J lost 5; bases outside the gene matches: 0. The full variable domain, with the rest looked up from reference TRBV18 and TRBJ2-1, is NAGVMQNPRHLVRRRGQEARLRCSPMKGHSHVYWYRQLPEEGLKFMVYLQKENIIDESGMPKERFSAEFPKEGPSILRIQQVVRGDSAAYFCASSPGLAGDNEQFFGPGTRLTVL.

V and J are TRBV5-4 and TRBJ1-5, with D tentatively TRBD1 (5 bases). The CDR3 has 16 residues. Trimming removed 4 bases from V and 1 base from J, with 15 bases in between. Looked up from germline, CDR1 is SGHNT and CDR2 is YYREEE (reference sequence). The DNA of the CDR3 is TGTGCCAGCAGCCAGATGGGGGGGAAGAGCAATCAGCCCCAGCATTTT. It translates to CASSQMGGKSNQPQHF.

The chain couples TRBV9 to TRBJ1-2; D may be TRBD1 (6 bases). Per germline, CDR1 SGDLS and CDR2 YYNGEE. The CDR3 loop spans 15 amino acids. V lost 2 bases and J lost 0, with 11 bases in between. DNA for the CDR3: TGTGCCAGCAGCGTCGGACAGACAGCTAACTATGGCTACACCTTC. Translation: CASSVGQTANYGYTF. Variable domain in full (rest from reference TRBV9 and TRBJ1-2): DSGVTQTPKHLITATGQRVTLRCSPRSGDLSVYWYQQSLDQGLQFLIQYYNGEERAKGNILERFSAQQFPDLHSELNLSSLELGDSALYFCASSVGQTANYGYTFGSGTRLTVV.

This clone was recorded only once. Relative to the germline gene, one junction end is altered; a read error may explain this. V usage is TRBV29-1 and J usage is TRBJ2-3; TRBD2 might be the D (5 bases). This CDR3 comprises 12 residues. Germline V gene data show CDR1 as SQVTM and CDR2 as ANQGSEA. The CDR3 coding sequence is TGCAGCGTTGACGAGGGCACGGATACGCAGTATTTT. This encodes CSVDEGTDTQYF.

The genes are TRBV30 and TRBJ2-3, with 7 bases matching TRBD2. Unmatched junction bases numbered 22, after V lost 3 bases and J lost 10 bases. This CDR3 is 17 amino acids long. Germline V gene sequence: CDR1 GTSNPN, CDR2 SVGIG (reference sequence). The CDR3 DNA follows: TGTGCCTGGAGCGTCGACTGGGGAGGGACTGGGACCGGGGCGCAGTATTTT. This sequence encodes CAWSVDWGGTGTGAQYF.

The chain recombines TRBV2 with TRBJ2-1, with 7 bases that match TRBD2. V was pared by 7 bases and J by 5 bases, with 11 bases of the junction left unmatched. The CDR3 is made up of 15 amino acids. Per germline, CDR1 SNHLY and CDR2 FYNNEI. CDR3 sequence reads: CASTISGVFHNEQFF. For the CDR3, the DNA is TGTGCCAGCACCATAAGCGGGGTTTTCCACAATGAGCAGTTCTTC.

The chain combines TRBV7-9 with TRBJ2-7; D is possibly TRBD2 (6 bases). There are 17 residues in the CDR3. In germline, CDR1 is SEHNR, CDR2 FQNEAQ (reference sequence). Trimming removed 4 bases from V and 5 bases from J, with 24 bases in between. CDR3 loop: CASSWGETRGFGNEQYF. The CDR3 nucleotides read TGTGCCAGCAGCTGGGGGGAAACGCGGGGTTTCGGGAACGAGCAGTACTTC.